These T cell receptor beta chains were read from a single sample in a study of T cells expressing NK-cell markers. TCRdb reprocessed the 5' RACE reads, with one entry per CDR3 protein and no DNA. This sample carries 400,000 or so distinct CDR3 sequences, with around a tenth going to the ten biggest clones. Sequenced input: blood T cells: a sorted CD56 or NKG2C T cell subset, CD4+ or CD8+ T cells, or bulk PBMC T cells (not recorded which). The source is a woman aged 50 to 65 in good health. CDR3s include the opening cysteine and the closing phenylalanine or tryptophan.

v_gene	j_gene	CDR3aa
TRBV25-1	TRBJ2-5	CASSHRDRETQYF
TRBV7-8	TRBJ2-7	CASSLEMGLVVYF
TRBV20-1	TRBJ2-1	CSAADYGTRGREQFF
TRBV5-5	TRBJ2-1	CASSLGGLIYNEQFF
TRBV7-9	TRBJ1-1	CASSSHGGRNTEAFF
TRBV29-1	TRBJ1-6	CSVDPGGNSPLHF
TRBV7-3	TRBJ2-1	CASSLGGSLAYNEQFF
TRBV24-1	TRBJ2-5	CATEGTRSETQYF
TRBV12-3/TRBV12-4	TRBJ2-1	CASSLSDRGYNEQFF
TRBV6-5	TRBJ2-2	CASSWGKTGELFF
TRBV24-1	TRBJ2-2	CATSDSPRTGELFF